This TCR beta chain is from a study of blood T cell repertoires in COVID-19. Study in general: Material from acute and convalescent COVID-19 was sourced from the United States, Italy and Spain. Sample material is recorded as cDNA or gDNA derived from T cells, B-cell-depleted T cells, or PBMCs.

In the study's own analysis: From reference gene primer amplification, estimates of nucleated cell counts were derived. Repertoires were generated with immunoSEQ multiplex PCR, while TCRdb's copy carries only in-frame clones and drops some. For V, J and clone size, that table is used; D and trimming come from the DNA. The repertoire includes around 80,000 clones, around 81% of them detected once, and approximately 8.7% sits in the top ten. J was trimmed by 6 bases and V by 4 bases; bases with no gene match: 6. This CDR3 region has 14 residues. Germline lookup yields CDR1 KGHDR and CDR2 SFDVKD. Sample: peripheral blood. The rearrangement links TRBV24-1 to TRBJ2-5; 8 bases map to TRBD1. The receptor comes from a human donor in a cohort sampled during active COVID-19. The CDR3 protein is CATSDSDRVKTQYF. Written as DNA, the CDR3 is TGTGCCACCAGTGACTCGGACAGGGTCAAGACCCAGTACTTC.